Each of the 30 T cell receptor beta chains below was sequenced from the same sample in a study of T cell repertoires in aging, cancer and after chemotherapy. Multiplex touch-down PCR with TRB-A/B primers amplified rearranged V-D-J TRB sequences. TCRdb re-called the multiplex PCR reads through MiXCR, storing one row per CDR3 protein. The table has some 10,000 distinct CDR3 sequences, roughly 42% seen once. Amplification of TCR beta used genomic DNA extracted from peripheral blood. The sample consisted of blood. The receptors were sampled from a human donor in good health.

The chain recombines TRBV19 with TRBJ1-5; D unresolved. Germline-derived CDR1 and CDR2 are LNHDA and SQIVND (reference sequence). Trimming took 2 bases from V and 0 from J, leaving 2 bases between them. This CDR3 spans 13 amino acids. CDR3 sequence (DNA): TGTGCCAGTAGTATATCTAGCAATCAGCCCCAGCATTTT. It is translated as CASSISSNQPQHF.

The genes are TRBV20-1 and TRBJ2-7, with D perhaps TRBD2 (6 bases). Germline V gives CDR1 DFQATT, CDR2 SNEGSKA (reference sequence). The CDR3 runs to 14 residues. The V gene lost 3 bases and the J gene lost 1 base, with 13 bases spanning the gap. The CDR3 region has the DNA TGCAGTGCTAGGGGAGGCAGGGTGTCCTACGAGCAGTACTTC. Its protein product is CSARGGRVSYEQYF.

V gene TRBV27 combines with J gene TRBJ2-1; 9 nucleotides agree with TRBD2. The CDR3 has 14 residues. CDR1 MNHEY and CDR2 SMNVEV come from the germline V gene (reference sequence). V lost 8 bases, J lost 2 bases, and 4 bases stayed unmatched. The CDR3 DNA is TGTGCCAGCTGTACTAGCGGGCCCTACAATGAGCAGTTCTTC. It encodes CASCTSGPYNEQFF.

The chain has TRBV19 and TRBJ1-4, with a tentative D call TRBD1 (6 bases). The CDR3 contains 15 residues. Germline V gives CDR1 LNHDA, CDR2 SQIVND (reference sequence). Trimming cost V 9 bases and J 5 bases, with 19 bases left between them. DNA for the CDR3: TGTGCCAGCCGGACCCTCGAGGACAGAAATGAAAAACTGTTTTTT. Encoded protein: CASRTLEDRNEKLFF.

The chain carries TRBV11-2 and TRBJ2-7, with TRBD2 matching over 13 bases. Losses at the gene ends were 5 bases for V and 3 bases for J; bases not matched to a gene: 7. The CDR3 loop spans 16 amino acids. The germline V gene encodes CDR1 SGHAT and CDR2 FQNNGV. CDR3 DNA: TGTGCCAGCAGCGAAGGGACTAGCGGGACGGGCTACGAGCAGTACTTC. Protein product: CASSEGTSGTGYEQYF. Combining the CDR3 with reference TRBV11-2 and TRBJ2-7 gives the whole variable domain EAGVAQSPRYKIIEKRQSVAFWCNPISGHATLYWYQQILGQGPKLLIQFQNNGVVDDSQLPKDRFSAERLKGVDSTLKIQPAKLEDSAVYLCASSEGTSGTGYEQYFGPGTRLTVT.

The chain combines TRBV6-5 with TRBJ2-1; 13 bases fit TRBD2. The trim removed 6 bases at V and 15 bases at J, leaving 14 bases unmatched. CDR1 is MNHEY and CDR2 is SVGAGI in the germline V gene. The CDR3 runs to 15 residues. This CDR3 reads CASRAIRTSGGEGFF. CDR3 DNA: TGTGCCAGCAGAGCAATCCGGACTAGCGGGGGAGAGGGGTTCTTC.

This clonotype occurred a few times. CDR3 protein: CASSRAEGNQPQHF. The CDR3 DNA reads as TGTGCCAGCAGCCGGGCGGAGGGCAATCAGCCCCAGCATTTT. The chain couples TRBV7-9 to TRBJ1-5, with D unclear. Between the trimmed V and J ends, which lost 5 bases and 2 bases, there was a span of 10 bases. This CDR3 has 14 amino acids. Per the germline V gene, CDR1 is SEHNR and CDR2 is FQNEAQ (reference sequence).

The chain uses TRBV4-3 and TRBJ2-3; 10 bases fit TRBD2. This CDR3 contains 16 residues. V trimming: 5 bases; J trimming: 8 bases; junction bases outside the gene matches: 13. CDR1 LGHNA and CDR2 YSLEER come from the germline V gene. The CDR3 here is CASSLGGSGGPGTQYF. DNA of the CDR3: TGCGCCAGCAGCTTGGGAGGTAGCGGGGGGCCCGGTACGCAGTATTTT.

The chain employs TRBV19 and TRBJ2-5; the D is unclear. The CDR3 runs 15 residues. V lost 2 bases and J lost 2, with 12 bases in between. Germline CDR1 LNHDA, CDR2 SQIVND (reference sequence). CDR3 DNA sequence: TGTGCCAGTAGTATAAAGGGTCCTGGGCAAGAGACCCAGTACTTC. It yields the protein CASSIKGPGQETQYF.

By proportion, this clonotype is large (0.1 to 1%). The J gene is TRBJ1-4, the V gene TRBV7-9; D gene uncertain. With 6 bases removed from V and 3 bases from J, the gap between germline ends came to 8 bases. This CDR3 has 13 amino acids. Germline loops: CDR1 SEHNR, CDR2 FQNEAQ (reference sequence). Written as DNA, the CDR3 is TGTGCCAGCAGTCCTCGGCCTAATGAAAAACTGTTTTTT. The encoded protein is CASSPRPNEKLFF.

The chain joins TRBV15 to TRBJ2-2, with D hard to call. Germline values: CDR1 LNHNV, CDR2 YYDKDF (reference sequence). CDR3 length: 13 amino acids. With 1 base removed from V and 8 bases from J, the gap between germline ends came to 8 bases. CDR3 sequence reads: CATSRGEKGELFF. CDR3 nucleotide sequence: TGTGCCACCAGCAGAGGAGAAAAAGGGGAGCTGTTTTTT. The whole variable domain, filled in from reference TRBV15 and TRBJ2-2, reads DAMVIQNPRYQVTQFGKPVTLSCSQTLNHNVMYWYQQKSSQAPKLLFHYYDKDFNNEADTPDNFQSRRPNTSFCFLDIRSPGLGDTAMYLCATSRGEKGELFFGEGSRLTVL.

This chain connects TRBV5-1 to TRBJ1-4, with a tentative D call TRBD1 (6 bases). V shed 4 bases and J shed 3 bases, with 10 bases lying between them. CDR3 size: 14 residues. Per the germline V gene, CDR1 is SGHRS and CDR2 is YFSETQ. CDR3 sequence reads: CASSQGLSNEKLFF. The CDR3 nucleotides are TGCGCCAGCAGCCAGGGGTTATCTAATGAAAAACTGTTTTTT.

This chain connects TRBV28 to TRBJ1-2; D might be TRBD1 (6 bases). The germline V gene has CDR1 MDHEN and CDR2 SYDVKM. V lost 8 bases, J lost 8 bases, and 12 bases lay in between. The CDR3 has 11 amino acids. In DNA form, the CDR3 reads TGTGCCAGCGATCCCGGGACAGGCTACACCTTC. Its protein is CASDPGTGYTF.

This clonotype has more than one count but fewer than ten. V usage is TRBV7-2 and J usage is TRBJ2-2, with D tentatively TRBD1 (5 bases). V lost 1 base and J lost 8, with 17 bases in between. The CDR3 is 16 amino acids. Germline CDR1 is SGHTA and CDR2 is FQGNSA. CDR3 residues: CASSLDSGIGSGELFF. The CDR3 DNA follows: TGTGCCAGCAGCTTAGATTCAGGGATTGGATCGGGGGAGCTGTTTTTT.

The chain has TRBV7-3 and TRBJ2-1, with D possibly being TRBD1 or TRBD2 (5 bases each). This CDR3 contains 14 residues. Germline-derived CDR1 and CDR2 are SGHTA and FQGTGA. The germline V and J ends were trimmed by 5 bases and 8 bases, with 16 bases remaining between them. DNA of the CDR3: TGTGCCAGCAGCCTATCCCTCGGGGCCCATGAGCAGTTCTTC. Translated, it gives CASSLSLGAHEQFF.

V and J are TRBV28 and TRBJ1-2; a weak D match, TRBD1 (6 bases). This CDR3 contains 14 residues. CDR1 MDHEN and CDR2 SYDVKM come from the germline V gene. V lost 4 bases, J lost 4 bases, and 13 bases lay in between. The CDR3 DNA sequence: TGTGCCAGCAGTTCGCCCACAGGGACCTATGGCTACACCTTC. Translating it yields CASSSPTGTYGYTF.

The rearrangement links TRBV6-5 to TRBJ1-2; D is possibly TRBD1 (5 bases). CDR3 size: 15 residues. In germline, CDR1 is MNHEY, CDR2 SVGAGI. With 5 bases removed from V and 9 bases from J, the gap between germline ends came to 22 bases. The CDR3 reads CASSPWKGGGYSYTF. The CDR3 region has the DNA TGTGCCAGCAGTCCCTGGAAGGGCGGGGGGTATAGCTACACCTTC.

The chain has TRBV7-9 and TRBJ1-2; D is undetermined. This CDR3 has 12 amino acids. The V and J ends lost 1 base and 8 bases respectively, with 8 bases between them. In germline, CDR1 is SEHNR, CDR2 FQNEAQ (reference sequence). Here the CDR3 DNA reads TGTGCCAGCAGCTTAGAGGAAAGAGGCTACACCTTC. This encodes CASSLEERGYTF.

The V and J genes are TRBV6-5 and TRBJ1-5; D is perhaps TRBD1 (5 bases). Germline CDR1 is MNHEY and CDR2 is SVGAGI. This CDR3 comprises 14 residues. Trimming cost V 2 bases and J 4 bases, with 9 bases left between them. CDR3 region: CASSYPTDNQPQHF. The DNA of the CDR3 is TGTGCCAGCAGTTACCCGACAGATAATCAGCCCCAGCATTTT.

The chain has TRBV20-1 and TRBJ2-2; TRBD1 matches at 9 bases. The V segment lost 1 base and the J segment 3 bases; nucleotides outside the gene matches: 6. Germline values: CDR1 DFQATT, CDR2 SNEGSKA (reference sequence). The CDR3 runs 16 residues. The CDR3 protein is CSARGGQGGDTGELFF. CDR3 bases: TGCAGTGCTAGAGGGGGACAGGGAGGGGACACCGGGGAGCTGTTTTTT.

The CDR3 loop is CSARAFYYEQYF. CDR3 in DNA: TGCAGTGCTAGAGCCTTCTACTACGAGCAGTACTTC. The rearrangement uses TRBV20-1 and TRBJ2-7, with no clear D. The length of the CDR3 is 12 residues. CDR1 and CDR2 from the germline V gene are DFQATT and SNEGSKA (reference sequence). The V end lost 1 base, the J end lost 3 bases, and 7 bases lay between the germline ends.

The V call is TRBV6-1, the J call TRBJ2-2; 8 bases match TRBD1. Germline V gene sequence: CDR1 MNHNS, CDR2 SASEGT. The CDR3 extends over 16 amino acids. With V trimmed by 5 bases and J by 1 base, 6 bases remained unmatched. The CDR3 loop reads CASSPRDRKNTGELFF. CDR3 nucleotides: TGTGCCAGCAGTCCCCGGGACAGGAAGAACACCGGGGAGCTGTTTTTT.

Points on this clonotype: The junction departs from the called germline gene at one end, perhaps through a read error. This CDR3 reads CASSQDLGLVAETQYF. In DNA form, the CDR3 reads TGCGCCAGCAGCCAAGATCTGGGACTAGTTGCGGAGACCCAGTACTTC. The chain links TRBV4-2 to TRBJ2-5; 8 positions agree with TRBD2. The CDR3 spans 16 residues. Germline V lookup: CDR1 LGHNA, CDR2 YNFKEQ.

Concerning this clonotype itself: A much larger clone differs from this one at a single base, so this may be a read error. This rearrangement joins TRBV30 to TRBJ1-2; TRBD1 is a possible D gene (6 bases). The CDR3 loop spans 13 amino acids. Trimming took off 2 bases at V and 8 bases at J, with 15 bases between the two ends. From germline, CDR1 is GTSNPN and CDR2 SVGIG (reference sequence). The CDR3 nucleotides read TGTGCCTGGAGTTTAATGTTGGGGGGCGGCTACACCTTC. It specifies CAWSLMLGGGYTF.

CDR3 loop: CSAHGTANTGELFF. CDR3 sequence (DNA): TGCAGTGCTCATGGAACAGCAAACACCGGGGAGCTGTTTTTT. This chain connects TRBV20-1 to TRBJ2-2, with D unresolved. The CDR3 has 14 amino acids. Trimming took 5 bases from V and 2 from J, leaving 12 bases between them. CDR1 is DFQATT, CDR2 SNEGSKA, per germline (reference sequence).

The V call is TRBV6-5, the J call TRBJ2-1; 10 positions agree with TRBD2. V shed 5 bases, J shed 7 bases, and the junction held 8 bases outside the gene matches. Germline CDR1 is MNHEY and CDR2 is SVGAGI. The CDR3 totals 15 residues. The CDR3 loop is CASSEVTSGTNEQFF. For the CDR3, the DNA is TGTGCCAGCAGTGAAGTAACTAGCGGGACTAATGAGCAGTTCTTC.

The chain recombines TRBV4-3 with TRBJ2-3; TRBD2 aligns across 11 bases. This CDR3 is 15 amino acids long. CDR1 LGHNA and CDR2 YSLEER come from the germline V gene. Germline trimming cut 5 bases from V and 5 bases from J; bases unmatched to any gene: 6. DNA for the CDR3: TGCGCCAGCAGCGATAGCGGGGGGGCCAGAGATACGCAGTATTTT. It translates to CASSDSGGARDTQYF.

This chain links TRBV6-5 with TRBJ2-2, with 10 nucleotides matching TRBD1. There are 14 residues in the CDR3. Germline values: CDR1 MNHEY, CDR2 SVGAGI. V gave up 6 bases and J gave up 6 bases; unmatched junction bases: 4. The CDR3 region has the DNA TGTGCCAGCAGCCCCGGGACAGGGGCCGGGGAGCTGTTTTTT. As protein: CASSPGTGAGELFF.

The chain uses TRBV6-1 and TRBJ1-2, with D perhaps matching TRBD1 (5 bases). CDR1 and CDR2 (germline): MNHNS, SASEGT. V shed 2 bases and J shed 11 bases, with 9 bases lying between them. The CDR3 consists of 11 residues. CDR3 in DNA: TGTGCCAGCAGTGAAAGGGGTCCTTACACCTTC. Amino acid sequence: CASSERGPYTF.

This chain uses TRBV12-3 or TRBV12-4 with TRBJ2-7; either TRBD1 or TRBD2 may fit D (5 bases each). This CDR3 comprises 15 residues. Trimming removed 8 bases at V and 5 bases at J, with 22 bases between. CDR3: CASLGGTGRWHEQYF. The CDR3, as DNA: TGTGCCAGCTTGGGCGGCACGGGACGCTGGCACGAGCAGTACTTC.